A single sample gave rise to the 20 T cell receptor beta chains below, sequenced in a study of shared clonotypes between healthy human individuals. The assay was immunoSEQ multiplex PCR, and TCRdb's table has in-frame clones only and misses some. The sample holds some 2,000,000 clones, approximately 94% seen once. Naivety among CD8 cells was defined by CD45RO negativity and positive CCR7 selection, thereby excluding terminally differentiated effector memory CD45RA+ cells. Sequencing used naive CD8+ T cells sorted from blood. The origin of the receptors is a man between 18 and 35 years old in good health.

The chain is built from TRBV5-1 and TRBJ2-5, with 13 bases that match TRBD2. V lost 2 bases, J lost 5 bases, and 3 bases stayed unmatched. Germline CDR1 and CDR2: SGHRS and YFSETQ. The CDR3 loop spans 15 amino acids. CDR3 sequence (DNA): TGCGCCAGCAGCTTCGGACTAGCGGGAGTTGAGACCCAGTACTTC. Translation gives CASSFGLAGVETQYF.

The chain recombines TRBV11-2 with TRBJ2-7, with 10 nucleotides matching TRBD1. The CDR3 consists of 16 residues. The germline gives CDR1 SGHAT, CDR2 FQNNGV. V was clipped by 5 bases and J by 6 bases; unmatched bases: 13. The CDR3 DNA reads as TGTGCCAGCAGCACGGGGCCCGGGACAGGGGTTAGCGAGCAGTACTTC. It is translated as CASSTGPGTGVSEQYF.

The V and J genes are TRBV19 and TRBJ1-2; D is ambiguous. In germline, CDR1 is LNHDA, CDR2 SQIVND (reference sequence). The V and J ends lost 9 bases and 8 bases respectively, with 10 bases between them. The CDR3 has 10 residues. Here the CDR3 DNA reads TGTGCCAGCCTGGGTCGGGGCTACACCTTC. Residues: CASLGRGYTF.

The genes are TRBV28 and TRBJ1-5; possible D gene TRBD1, 5 bases. V was cut by 10 bases and J by 0 bases, with 19 bases left in between. The CDR3 loop spans 16 amino acids. Germline V CDR1 and CDR2: MDHEN, SYDVKM. CDR3 bases: TGTGCCACCATTTTGGGGGAGGGTTATAGCAATCAGCCCCAGCATTTT. Its translation: CATILGEGYSNQPQHF.

V and J are TRBV6-6 and TRBJ2-7; 7 nucleotides match TRBD2. CDR3 length: 12 residues. CDR1 and CDR2 from the germline V gene are MNHNY and SVGAGI (reference sequence). V trimming: 8 bases; J trimming: 2 bases; junction bases outside the gene matches: 3. CDR3 in amino acids: CASEGGPYEQYF. CDR3 DNA: TGTGCCAGCGAGGGAGGGCCCTACGAGCAGTACTTC.

This chain connects TRBV6-1 to TRBJ2-7; 7 bases agree with TRBD1. The trim removed 2 bases at V and 2 bases at J, leaving 3 bases unmatched. The CDR3 runs 14 residues. Germline V gene lookup returns CDR1 MNHNS and CDR2 SASEGT. The chain's CDR3 is CASSEYRGAYEQYF. The CDR3 DNA follows: TGTGCCAGCAGTGAATACAGGGGCGCCTACGAGCAGTACTTC.

Worth noting for this clone: At the DNA level, this CDR3 is encoded by other sequences in the same sample as well. The V call is TRBV4-1, the J call TRBJ2-7; D is undetermined. The CDR3 has 13 amino acids. Germline V CDR1 and CDR2: MGHRA, YSYEKL. The ends were cut back, 1 base at V and 3 bases at J, with 7 bases in the middle. The CDR3: CASSQGYGYEQYF. CDR3 DNA sequence: TGCGCCAGCAGCCAAGGGTATGGCTACGAGCAGTACTTC.

J is TRBJ1-1 and V is TRBV2; D might be TRBD1 (6 bases). V was clipped by 4 bases and J by 4 bases, with 10 bases between them. Per germline, CDR1 SNHLY and CDR2 FYNNEI. The CDR3 length is 13 residues. CDR3 amino acids: CASSVIQGTEAFF. The CDR3 DNA reads as TGTGCCAGCAGTGTTATACAGGGCACTGAAGCTTTCTTT.

Details on this clone: This CDR3 is also generated by other DNA sequences in the sample. The rearrangement uses TRBV5-6 and TRBJ1-2; possibly TRBD1 for D (5 bases). The CDR3 has 14 amino acids. The germline V gene has CDR1 SGHDT and CDR2 YYEEEE. The V end was cut by 0 bases, the J end by 2 bases, with 8 bases between. The CDR3 sequence is CASSLAAGNYGYTF. CDR3 in DNA: TGTGCCAGCAGCTTGGCCGCAGGGAACTATGGCTACACCTTC.

The V call is TRBV19, the J call TRBJ1-5; D gene unclear. This CDR3 contains 13 residues. Trimming left V 3 bases short and J 3 bases short, with 6 bases between. Per the germline V gene, CDR1 is LNHDA and CDR2 is SQIVND (reference sequence). The CDR3 nucleotides are TGTGCCAGTAGTATCGTGGACAATCAGCCCCAGCATTTT. Protein: CASSIVDNQPQHF.

This sequence joins TRBV15 and TRBJ2-7; 10 bases are a match to TRBD1. From germline, CDR1 is LNHNV and CDR2 YYDKDF (reference sequence). The CDR3 sequence is 14 residues long. V was pared by 4 bases and J by 5 bases, with 5 bases of the junction left unmatched. CDR3 in amino acids: CATSIGDRGDEQYF. DNA for the CDR3: TGTGCCACCAGCATCGGGGACAGGGGCGACGAGCAGTACTTC.

For this clone: The same CDR3 can be traced to other DNA sequences in this sample. The chain combines TRBV7-9 with TRBJ1-4, with no clear D. CDR1 SEHNR and CDR2 FQNEAQ come from the germline V gene (reference sequence). The CDR3 has 14 residues. With 2 bases removed from V and 0 bases from J, the gap between germline ends came to 4 bases. The CDR3 coding sequence is TGTGCCAGCAGCTTAAAAACAACTAATGAAAAACTGTTTTTT. Translated, it gives CASSLKTTNEKLFF.

The chain joins TRBV28 to TRBJ2-3; D may be TRBD1 (6 bases). CDR1 MDHEN and CDR2 SYDVKM come from the germline V gene. V lost 10 bases to trimming and J lost 8 bases, with 16 bases between them. The CDR3 is 12 amino acids. The CDR3 nucleotides are TGTGCCATCCGGAAGGGGGTGGGTACGCAGTATTTT. Its translation is CAIRKGVGTQYF. Looking up the rest from reference TRBV28 and TRBJ2-3 gives the full variable domain: DVKVTQSSRYLVKRTGEKVFLECVQDMDHENMFWYRQDPGLGLRLIYFSYDVKMKEKGDIPEGYSVSREKKERFSLILESASTNQTSMYLCAIRKGVGTQYFGPGTRLTVL.

The gene calls are TRBV7-2 and TRBJ2-7; D is perhaps TRBD2 (6 bases). Germline V lookup: CDR1 SGHTA, CDR2 FQGNSA. Trimming stripped 5 bases from V and 2 bases from J, with 13 bases between. This CDR3 has 14 amino acids. DNA for the CDR3: TGTGCCAGCAGCGCGTTTCCGGGAGCCTACGAGCAGTACTTC. This codes for CASSAFPGAYEQYF. Drawing the rest from reference TRBV7-2 and TRBJ2-7, the complete variable domain is GAGVSQSPSNKVTEKGKDVELRCDPISGHTALYWYRQSLGQGLEFLIYFQGNSAPDKSGLPSDRFSAERTGGSVSTLTIQRTQQEDSAVYLCASSAFPGAYEQYFGPGTRLTVT.

The genes are TRBV28 and TRBJ1-4; TRBD1 agrees at 7 bases. CDR1 and CDR2 (germline): MDHEN, SYDVKM. The CDR3 totals 14 residues. The junction had 4 bases not matched to a gene; V was cut back by 4 bases and J by 5 bases. Written as DNA, the CDR3 is TGTGCCAGCAGTTATCCGGGACAGAATGAAAAACTGTTTTTT. Translating it yields CASSYPGQNEKLFF.

The gene calls are TRBV27 and TRBJ2-1; possible D gene TRBD2, 7 bases. The ends were cut back, 6 bases at V and 4 bases at J, with 10 bases in the middle. The germline V gene encodes CDR1 MNHEY and CDR2 SMNVEV (reference sequence). This CDR3 is 13 amino acids long. For the CDR3, the DNA is TGTGCCAGCAGCGGGGGGCCTTACAATGAGCAGTTCTTC. Its translation is CASSGGPYNEQFF.

The chain has TRBV9 and TRBJ2-3; 13 bases fit TRBD2. Losses at the gene ends were 4 bases for V and 5 bases for J; bases not matched to a gene: 10. The CDR3 length is 17 residues. Germline V gene lookup returns CDR1 SGDLS and CDR2 YYNGEE. The CDR3 is CASSTELAGGPGDTQYF. The CDR3 nucleotides read TGTGCCAGCAGCACGGAACTAGCGGGGGGGCCTGGAGATACGCAGTATTTT.

This chain links TRBV4-1 with TRBJ1-3; D possibly corresponds to TRBD1 (5 bases). Per germline, CDR1 MGHRA and CDR2 YSYEKL. The CDR3 loop spans 15 amino acids. V was clipped by 0 bases and J by 3 bases, with 9 bases between them. CDR3 bases: TGCGCCAGCAGCCAAGAGGGGGGAGGTGGAAACACCATATATTTT. Translation: CASSQEGGGGNTIYF.

This clone has a single count. The chain uses TRBV28 and TRBJ2-5, with 7 bases identical to TRBD2. Germline V CDR1 and CDR2: MDHEN, SYDVKM. Unmatched junction bases numbered 7, after V lost 2 bases and J lost 4 bases. This CDR3 has 15 residues. CDR3 in DNA: TGTGCCAGCAGTTTAGAAGCGGGGTCCCGAGAGACCCAGTACTTC. Translating gives CASSLEAGSRETQYF. The full variable domain, its missing parts supplied by reference TRBV28 and TRBJ2-5, is DVKVTQSSRYLVKRTGEKVFLECVQDMDHENMFWYRQDPGLGLRLIYFSYDVKMKEKGDIPEGYSVSREKKERFSLILESASTNQTSMYLCASSLEAGSRETQYFGPGTRLLVL.

The chain uses TRBV29-1 and TRBJ1-2, with unresolved D. This CDR3 has 12 residues. CDR1 and CDR2 (germline): SQVTM, ANQGSEA. V lost 1 base, J lost 2 bases, and 5 bases lay in between. The CDR3 DNA is TGCAGCGTTGAAGCACAGAACTATGGCTACACCTTC. This codes for CSVEAQNYGYTF.